This passage covers 5 T cell receptor beta chains from one sample sequenced in a study of Ad26.COV2.S vaccination and SARS-CoV-2 variants. Stated treatment: 15 to 20 received Ad26.COV2.S at low or high dose, single or two shots; about 5 received placebo; per-sample allocation not given. The samples date from day 63 after the first vaccine or placebo injection. Clones were read by immunoSEQ multiplex PCR, and TCRdb kept only the in-frame ones, dropping some. Of hundreds of thousands of clones in the sample, about 89% are singletons; the top ten hold 1.5%. The sample was peripheral blood, taken in a trial of Ad26.COV2.S vaccine versus placebo. Receptors were obtained from a person aged 18-60 years who received the Ad26.COV2.S COVID-19 vaccine or a placebo.

The chain couples TRBV18 to TRBJ2-7, with D possibly TRBD1 on 5 matching bases. This CDR3 spans 13 amino acids. The germline V gene has CDR1 KGHSH and CDR2 LQKENI. V lost 4 bases, J lost 2 bases, and 9 bases lay in between. The CDR3 DNA sequence: TGTGCCAGCTCACTGGACACAGCCTACGAGCAGTACTTC. Its translation is CASSLDTAYEQYF.

The chain combines TRBV7-6 with TRBJ1-3; TRBD1 aligns across 8 bases. V was clipped by 5 bases and J by 4 bases; unmatched bases: 7. This CDR3 comprises 15 residues. CDR1 is SGHVS and CDR2 is FNYEAQ in the germline V gene. Written as DNA, the CDR3 is TGTGCCAGCAGCACGGGACAGGCGGGGGGAAACACCATATATTTT. Translation: CASSTGQAGGNTIYF.

This chain connects TRBV29-1 to TRBJ2-3; 7 bases are a match to TRBD1. Germline lookup yields CDR1 SQVTM and CDR2 ANQGSEA. This CDR3 has 13 amino acids. Losses at the gene ends were 6 bases for V and 2 bases for J; bases not matched to a gene: 5. Here the CDR3 reads CSVGTAHTDTQYF. CDR3 in DNA: TGCAGCGTCGGGACAGCCCACACAGATACGCAGTATTTT.

The chain has TRBV4-1 and TRBJ1-1, with 8 bases identical to TRBD1. This CDR3 contains 15 residues. Germline CDR1 reads MGHRA; CDR2 reads YSYEKL. Unmatched junction bases numbered 5, after V lost 4 bases and J lost 1 base. DNA of the CDR3: TGCGCCAGCAGCCCTCTCGGGACAGGGAACACTGAAGCTTTCTTT. Its protein is CASSPLGTGNTEAFF.

This clone occurred a few times. CDR3 residues: CASSHVGANYGYTF. For the CDR3, the DNA is TGCGCCAGCAGCCACGTAGGTGCTAACTATGGCTACACCTTC. The rearrangement links TRBV4-3 to TRBJ1-2, with D uncertain. CDR3 size: 14 residues. In germline, CDR1 is LGHNA, CDR2 YSLEER. Trimming stripped 3 bases from V and 0 bases from J, with 8 bases between.